This TCR beta chain was sequenced during a study of regulatory T cells in long-lasting Graves disease (dated by TCRdb to the early 2020s). Background for the entire study: Patients with newly diagnosed Graves' disease had been on antithyroid drugs for under 3 months. This study used TCR sequencing and RNA sequencing of peripheral blood to compare persistent Graves' disease patients against newly diagnosed Graves' disease patients. The study took place in China and was registered as a clinical trial. TCR sequencing covered 13 persistent and roughly 20 newly diagnosed Graves' disease patients, some 33 samples in total. Overall study outcomes, separate from this receptor: Persistent patients shared more public clonotypes among themselves (around 3,000) than newly diagnosed patients did (about 1,000). Only the TCR beta chain was sequenced and analyzed. The small sample size was acknowledged by the authors as a limitation that may reduce accuracy. Preferential use of TRBV28, TRBJ1-2 and TRBJ2-5 was observed in persistent disease, whereas TRBV20-1 and TRBJ2-1 were favored in newly diagnosed disease. Peripheral blood alone was examined, since thyroid tissue, which constituted the primary lesion, could not be accessed. Lower TCR Shannon entropy and fewer highly expanded clones were observed in persistent Graves' disease patients than in newly diagnosed patients, which suggested clonal expansion.

Library prep was done by multiplex PCR. Sequenced on an Illumina HiSeq 4000. TCR beta libraries were built with iRepertoire HTBI primers and Arm-PCR amplification of CDR3 regions. PCR products were gel purified before sequencing. The study's processing was this. Gene usage analysis of CDR3 amino acid clonotypes relied on the roughly 64 TRBV and around 13 TRBJ segments identified across samples. Filtered high-quality paired reads were merged into contigs using COPE and FqMerger. BLAST was used to align contigs to IMGT TRBV, TRBD and TRBJ reference genes, with CDR3 defined following IMGT. Clonotypes above 0.1% frequency were classified as highly expanded clones. Shannon entropy was used to measure repertoire diversity, and the Gini coefficient was used to measure V-J evenness. A clonotype found in more than one individual was treated as public. TCRdb's own reprocessing of the public reads used fastp at Q25 and MiXCR and kept productive beta chains. CDR3 protein duplicates are merged, each entry listing the most common genes and DNA. The V and J calls, along with clone size, are taken from TCRdb and not from the paper's own processing. The sample data list approximately 540,000 distinct CDR3 sequences, and around 12% of these were observed just once. Of the sample, approximately 9% falls within the top ten clones.

Interpreted using the paper, the time point label stands for: newly diagnosed GD, antithyroid drugs for less than 3 months. For both TCR sequencing and RNA sequencing, RNA was extracted from PBMCs using TRIzol. The diagnosis of Graves' disease followed American Thyroid Association guidelines. Recruitment of patients was carried out at an endocrinology department in Xi'an, China. From each patient, 7.5 to 10 milliliters of peripheral blood was collected into an EDTA anticoagulant tube. Ficoll Paque Plus density gradient separation was used to isolate PBMCs, and no further T cell sorting was done. An Agilent 2100 Bioanalyzer and agarose gel were used to assess RNA quality, and a NanoDrop 2000 was used to measure RNA concentration. From the germline V gene (reference sequence), CDR1 is MNHEY and CDR2 is SMNVEV. Trimming takes 0 bases from V and 3 bases from J, and the germline ends sit 9 bases apart. The CDR3 numbers 14 residues from cysteine through phenylalanine. Kept here is only the CDR3 DNA, which spans 42 bases and is read in frame from base 1.

This clonotype was detected many times. It has no known antigen specificity. No much larger clone is present one base from it, and per-base qualities are unavailable. Another study also made use of these data, one on T cells in Graves' hyperthyroidism and ophthalmopathy. As that second paper reports: A patient counted as having stable Graves' hyperthyroidism if no progression to ophthalmopathy occurred over 18 months of follow-up. Hyperthyroidism patients were newly diagnosed, with disease duration under 2 months, and aged 18 to 65 years. The study excluded patients with uncontrolled infections, other autoimmune diseases, pregnancy or lactation. Diagnoses were based on clinical symptoms, serum thyroxine and TRAb, thyroid ultrasound and orbital computed tomography. The TCR CDR3 was subjected to a first round of RT-PCR using the HTBI primer set and the Qiagen OneStep RT-PCR kit. Most expanded thyroid clonotypes (frequency above 0.001) were also found in blood, which suggests that blood repertoires may mirror thyroid immune responses. In cross-validation, a model built on a 13 V-J signature told ophthalmopathy apart from stable hyperthyroidism with under 90% sensitivity and roughly 81% specificity, and in testing the same model reached 80%/75%. In validation, progression to ophthalmopathy was predicted by the model with 70.59% sensitivity and 72% to 85% specificity, a median of about 6.8 months before onset. TCR V-J signatures able to tell the groups apart were searched for in a discovery cohort of around 95 patients, of whom fewer than 45 had Graves' ophthalmopathy and under 65 had stable Graves' hyperthyroidism. An independent validation cohort of under 20 hyperthyroidism patients and about 15 patients who later progressed to ophthalmopathy tested prospective prediction of ophthalmopathy. The roughly 100 discovery patients were divided at random into training and test sets in a 7:3 ratio. The study also compared thyroid tissue and blood T-cell repertoires from 6 or 7 Graves' hyperthyroidism patients. Once sampling was done, hyperthyroidism patients were given methimazole at a starting dose of 30 mg daily, whereas ophthalmopathy patients were given high-dose intravenous methylprednisolone. Libraries were constructed in a second round of multiplex PCR, after which size selection and purification were carried out. Paired-end sequencing of the libraries was performed with 100 bp reads on an Illumina HiSeq2000. SOAPnuke was used to process the raw data, throwing out any read that contained adapters or uncalled bases, had a mean Phred below 15, or lacked an exact constant-primer or identifier match. High-quality paired reads were merged with COPE v1.2.5, and unique nucleotide sequences were defined as clonotypes. Clonotypes were aligned to IMGT TRBV, TRBD and TRBJ reference segments using MiTCR v1.1. Analysis was restricted to V-J combinations with a frequency above 0.0001, which covered over 98% of repertoires. The TCS score was defined as F50 (clonal expansion) divided by E x V (chaos), with BLOSUM62-based TCRdist calculated between CDR3 peptides within each V-J. Welch's t-statistics and random forest reduced roughly 540 V-J features to under 15, which were used in a naive Bayes classifier (R e1071). No statistical method was used to set the sample size in advance, and investigators knew the group allocation. According to the paper, TCR Vbeta CDR3 sequencing was carried out on over 130 peripheral blood samples, which came from 40 to 45 ophthalmopathy, under 85 hyperthyroidism and some 17 progressor patients.

The specimen comprised peripheral blood mononuclear cells (PBMCs), sampled at new diagnosis, from a patient treated with antithyroid drugs. The TCR originated in a woman aged 25-40 years with Graves disease. Donor details come from another sample of the same person, matched by shared clones. This chain is built from TRBV27 and TRBJ2-7; no confident D gene assignment can be made. The DNA reads as follows: TGTGCCAGCAGTTTATCGTCCGGGTACTACGAGCAGTACTTC. Translated, this gives CASSLSSGYYEQYF.